The 12 T cell receptor beta chains presented below share a single source sample, sequenced in a study of blood T cells in healthy people across ages. Primed by a sample-barcoded 5' primer and a J-beta primer mix, a second PCR proceeded for about 6 to 12 cycles. One entry per CDR3 protein results from TCRdb running MiXCR on the 5' RACE reads. The sample contains 890,000 or so distinct CDR3 sequences, about 59% of which appear only once. The material sequenced was blood. All receptors come from a man under 40 in good health.

Turning to this clonotype: Its ends do not fully match the called genes, so a read error is possible. DNA of the CDR3: TGTGCCAGCACTTACTCGGCAGCCTTTAGGGATGAGCAGTTCTTC. Amino acid sequence: CASTYSAAFRDEQFF. The chain combines TRBV6-6 with TRBJ2-1; no clear D gene. The CDR3 has 15 residues. Germline V gene data show CDR1 as MNHNY and CDR2 as SVGAGI (reference sequence).

The rearrangement links TRBV6-5 to TRBJ2-7; D remains ambiguous. The CDR3 length is 12 residues. Trimming shortened V by 2 bases and J by 3 bases, and 5 bases separated the two germline ends. The germline V gene has CDR1 MNHEY and CDR2 SVGAGI. The DNA of the CDR3 is TGTGCCAGCAGTTACCCCTACTACGAGCAGTACTTC. It translates to CASSYPYYEQYF.

This clonotype showed up many times. The chain links TRBV29-1 to TRBJ2-6; 7 nucleotides line up with TRBD1. The V segment lost 6 bases and the J segment 4 bases; nucleotides outside the gene matches: 3. The CDR3 has 13 amino acids. Germline loops: CDR1 SQVTM, CDR2 ANQGSEA. Here the CDR3 DNA reads TGCAGCGTAAAGGGGGCCGGGGCCAACGTCCTGACTTTC. Protein product: CSVKGAGANVLTF.

The rearrangement links TRBV20-1 to TRBJ1-2, with D perhaps TRBD1 (5 bases). Trimming took off 0 bases at V and 2 bases at J, with 16 bases between the two ends. CDR1 and CDR2 from the germline V gene are DFQATT and SNEGSKA (reference sequence). The CDR3 is 16 amino acids. Here the CDR3 DNA reads TGCAGTGCTAGAGATCTGAGGGGCAGTGTCAACTATGGCTACACCTTC. Protein product: CSARDLRGSVNYGYTF.

V gene TRBV28 combines with J gene TRBJ2-7; D is possibly TRBD1 (5 bases). This CDR3 region has 13 residues. Trimming removed 8 bases from V and 3 bases from J, with 14 bases in between. Germline CDR1 and CDR2: MDHEN and SYDVKM. In nucleotides, the CDR3 is TGTGCCAGCCGGGTCCAGGGTTACTACGAGCAGTACTTC. It yields the protein CASRVQGYYEQYF.

The chain is built from TRBV5-1 and TRBJ2-1, with 7 positions matching TRBD2. Losses at the gene ends were 4 bases for V and 2 bases for J; bases not matched to a gene: 9. CDR1 SGHRS and CDR2 YFSETQ come from the germline V gene. This CDR3 comprises 16 residues. The CDR3 DNA follows: TGCGCCAGCAGCCCGTGGGGGGGATCCCCCTACAATGAGCAGTTCTTC. Residues: CASSPWGGSPYNEQFF.

This clonotype appeared a few times. The J gene is TRBJ2-1, the V gene TRBV29-1; D might be TRBD1 or TRBD2, each matching 6 bases. V lost 4 bases to trimming and J lost 1 base, with 20 bases between them. CDR1 is SQVTM, CDR2 ANQGSEA, per germline. CDR3 length equals 17 residues. The CDR3 sequence is CSVATGALARSYNEQFF. In nucleotides, the CDR3 is TGCAGCGTTGCAACGGGGGCCCTAGCTAGGTCCTACAATGAGCAGTTCTTC.

The CDR3 here is CSVLPTSGDLETQYF. The CDR3 DNA reads as TGCAGCGTCCTACCGACTAGCGGGGATTTAGAGACCCAGTACTTC. The chain uses TRBV29-1 and TRBJ2-5, with TRBD2 identical over 11 bases. This CDR3 comprises 15 residues. Trimming cost V 6 bases and J 4 bases; bases outside gene matches: 10. Looked up from germline, CDR1 is SQVTM and CDR2 is ANQGSEA.

The V and J genes are TRBV29-1 and TRBJ2-7; the D is unclear. Germline V gene lookup returns CDR1 SQVTM and CDR2 ANQGSEA. This CDR3 has 14 residues. V dropped 3 bases and J dropped 3 bases, with 15 bases sitting between them. CDR3 nucleotides: TGCAGCGTTGACAAGGGAATGGGATACTACGAGCAGTACTTC. As protein: CSVDKGMGYYEQYF.

The chain links TRBV25-1 to TRBJ2-1; D tentatively reads TRBD1 or TRBD2 (5 bases each). CDR1 MGHDK and CDR2 SYGVNS come from the germline V gene. V shed 4 bases and J shed 7 bases, with 17 bases lying between them. This CDR3 has 15 amino acids. DNA of the CDR3: TGTGCCAGCAGTGTAAGGCCCGAGGGGATTAATGAGCAGTTCTTC. This translates into CASSVRPEGINEQFF.

The chain combines TRBV7-6 with TRBJ2-1; D is perhaps TRBD1 (5 bases). The CDR3 sequence is 13 residues long. The V gene lost 2 bases and the J gene lost 6 bases, with 8 bases spanning the gap. Germline V gives CDR1 SGHVS, CDR2 FNYEAQ. Here the CDR3 reads CASSLYRTNEQFF. The CDR3 bases are TGTGCCAGCAGCTTATACAGGACCAATGAGCAGTTCTTC.

The chain recombines TRBV7-3 with TRBJ2-1; 8 nucleotides align to TRBD2. Per the germline V gene, CDR1 is SGHTA and CDR2 is FQGTGA. This CDR3 has 17 residues. The V gene end was trimmed by 5 bases and the J gene end by 6 bases; junction bases not matched to a gene: 15. CDR3: CASSQLISGVKGNEQFF. The CDR3 DNA is TGTGCCAGCAGCCAGTTGATTAGCGGGGTTAAGGGCAATGAGCAGTTCTTC.